The next 22 T cell receptor beta chains were all read from a single sample in a study of OX40 agonist ivuxolimab in advanced cancers. Only in-frame clones appear in the TCRdb table, and some are missing; sequencing was by immunoSEQ multiplex PCR. The table includes under 90,000 clones, approximately 80% detected once. The source was CD4+ or CD8+ T cells sorted from blood, collected in a trial of the OX40 agonist ivuxolimab. Receptors originate from an adult with an advanced solid tumor such as melanoma, head and neck, liver or kidney cancer.

This clone was observed a few times. The V call is TRBV9, the J call TRBJ2-3, with D possibly TRBD2 on 6 matching bases. V lost 0 bases and J lost 5, with 16 bases in between. The CDR3 totals 16 residues. The V gene's germline CDR1 is SGDLS and CDR2 YYNGEE. CDR3 loop: CASSVATSGRIDTQYF. Written as DNA, the CDR3 is TGTGCCAGCAGCGTAGCTACGAGCGGGCGGATAGATACGCAGTATTTT. The variable domain in full, with the rest retrieved from reference TRBV9 and TRBJ2-3, is DSGVTQTPKHLITATGQRVTLRCSPRSGDLSVYWYQQSLDQGLQFLIQYYNGEERAKGNILERFSAQQFPDLHSELNLSSLELGDSALYFCASSVATSGRIDTQYFGPGTRLTVL.

The chain has TRBV28 and TRBJ2-1, with D hard to call. This CDR3 contains 12 residues. Per the germline V gene, CDR1 is MDHEN and CDR2 is SYDVKM. Trimming removed 10 bases from V and 5 bases from J, with 12 bases in between. As DNA, the CDR3 is TGTGCCACCTGGGAACAGAACAATGAGCAGTTCTTC. Protein: CATWEQNNEQFF.

The chain joins TRBV9 to TRBJ2-5, with TRBD2 matching over 9 bases. J lost 7 bases, V lost 0 bases, and 16 bases had no gene match. The CDR3 length is 18 residues. In germline, CDR1 is SGDLS, CDR2 YYNGEE. The CDR3 DNA reads TGTGCCAGCAGCGTAGAGTTCCCCCGGTCTAGCGGGGTTGGGACCCAGTACTTC. It is translated as CASSVEFPRSSGVGTQYF.

This clone was recorded once. The chain employs TRBV7-9 and TRBJ1-2; D is possibly TRBD1 (5 bases). The V end lost 2 bases, the J end lost 7 bases, and 14 bases lay between the germline ends. This CDR3 has 14 amino acids. Germline lookup yields CDR1 SEHNR and CDR2 FQNEAQ (reference sequence). CDR3: CASSLQGPAFGYTF. The CDR3 DNA reads as TGTGCCAGCAGCTTACAGGGTCCGGCTTTTGGCTACACCTTC.

The chain uses TRBV13 and TRBJ2-6, with D uncertain. The CDR3 is made up of 19 amino acids. Germline CDR1 reads PRHDT; CDR2 reads FYEKMQ (reference sequence). V was trimmed by 4 bases and J by 0 bases, leaving 19 bases between them. In DNA form, the CDR3 reads TGTGCCAGCAGCTCACAAAGGGTTTGGTGGGCCTCTGGGGCCAACGTCCTGACTTTC. Amino acid sequence: CASSSQRVWWASGANVLTF.

This chain uses TRBV6-5 with TRBJ2-5, with D unclear. Germline V gene lookup returns CDR1 MNHEY and CDR2 SVGAGI. V lost 2 bases and J lost 4, with 11 bases in between. The CDR3 loop spans 14 amino acids. In nucleotides, the CDR3 is TGTGCCAGCAGTTACGACATCTGGTCAGAGACCCAGTACTTC. Its protein is CASSYDIWSETQYF.

This chain joins TRBV2 and TRBJ1-4, with TRBD1 identical over 8 bases. V lost 7 bases and J lost 8; bases outside the gene matches: 9. There are 14 residues in the CDR3. Germline V gene sequence: CDR1 SNHLY, CDR2 FYNNEI. CDR3 coding DNA: TGTGCCAGCAATTACAGGGGGTCCCAGGAAAAACTGTTTTTT. Amino acids: CASNYRGSQEKLFF.

The CDR3 spells CASRRIAGGNNEQFF. DNA for the CDR3: TGTGCCAGCAGGAGGATAGCGGGGGGGAACAATGAGCAGTTCTTC. The chain joins TRBV6-1 to TRBJ2-1, with 11 bases matching TRBD2. Germline V gives CDR1 MNHNS, CDR2 SASEGT. This CDR3 is built from 15 residues. J lost 5 bases, V lost 6 bases, and 6 bases had no gene match.

CDR3 residues: CASSRPDTSYEQYF. Written as DNA, the CDR3 is TGTGCCAGCAGCAGACCGGACACTTCCTACGAGCAGTACTTC. The chain has TRBV7-2 and TRBJ2-7; weak D call: TRBD1 (5 bases). CDR3 length: 14 residues. CDR1 and CDR2 (germline): SGHTA, FQGNSA. V lost 5 bases to trimming and J lost 1 base, with 12 bases between them.

The chain links TRBV19 to TRBJ1-5; 7 nucleotides match TRBD1. The germline V gene encodes CDR1 LNHDA and CDR2 SQIVND (reference sequence). The junction had 5 bases not matched to a gene; V was cut back by 6 bases and J by 3 bases. This CDR3 comprises 14 residues. The CDR3 DNA is TGTGCCAGTAGGCCACAGGGGACCAATCAGCCCCAGCATTTT. This encodes CASRPQGTNQPQHF.

V gene TRBV10-1 combines with J gene TRBJ2-1, with 7 nucleotides matching TRBD1. The CDR3 is 14 amino acids. Germline loops: CDR1 WNHNN, CDR2 SYGVQD (reference sequence). V was clipped by 5 bases and J by 4 bases; unmatched bases: 5. DNA for the CDR3: TGCGCCAGCAGTCTTCAGGGGGAATACAATGAGCAGTTCTTC. It specifies CASSLQGEYNEQFF.

The CDR3: CASSLVTATDTQYF. In nucleotides, the CDR3 is TGCGCCAGCAGCTTGGTGACAGCCACAGATACGCAGTATTTT. The V and J genes are TRBV5-1 and TRBJ2-3, with D possibly TRBD1 on 5 matching bases. This CDR3 region has 14 residues. Germline-derived CDR1 and CDR2 are SGHRS and YFSETQ. V lost 0 bases and J 2 bases, leaving 7 bases between the germline ends.

The gene calls are TRBV2 and TRBJ1-1; TRBD1 might be the D (6 bases). The CDR3 runs to 14 residues. From germline, CDR1 is SNHLY and CDR2 FYNNEI. Trimming shortened V by 4 bases and J by 1 base, and 10 bases separated the two germline ends. The CDR3 is CASSVDSRNTEAFF. In nucleotides, the CDR3 is TGTGCCAGCAGTGTGGACAGCCGGAACACTGAAGCTTTCTTT.

J is TRBJ1-6 and V is TRBV7-2; a weak D match, TRBD1 (5 bases). The CDR3 contains 14 residues. The germline V gene has CDR1 SGHTA and CDR2 FQGNSA. Trimming cost V 5 bases and J 7 bases, with 12 bases left between them. CDR3 DNA: TGTGCCAGCAGCGACAGCGGGAGGAATTCACCCCTCCACTTT. Translating it yields CASSDSGRNSPLHF.

The rearrangement uses TRBV5-1 and TRBJ1-3, with D uncertain. The CDR3 covers 14 residues. Trimming stripped 5 bases from V and 0 bases from J, with 9 bases between. The germline V gene has CDR1 SGHRS and CDR2 YFSETQ. CDR3 sequence: CASSPILSGNTIYF. The CDR3 DNA reads as TGCGCCAGCAGTCCCATTCTCTCTGGAAACACCATATATTTT.

This clone has just a few counts. J is TRBJ1-1 and V is TRBV11-2; tentatively, D is TRBD1 (6 bases). The CDR3 length is 17 residues. V lost 5 bases and J lost 1, with 20 bases in between. Germline loops: CDR1 SGHAT, CDR2 FQNNGV. CDR3 bases: TGTGCCAGCAGCCTAGGGGGTCGGCTCCCGAAGAACACTGAAGCTTTCTTT. As protein: CASSLGGRLPKNTEAFF. The full variable domain, rest sourced from reference TRBV11-2 and TRBJ1-1, is EAGVAQSPRYKIIEKRQSVAFWCNPISGHATLYWYQQILGQGPKLLIQFQNNGVVDDSQLPKDRFSAERLKGVDSTLKIQPAKLEDSAVYLCASSLGGRLPKNTEAFFGQGTRLTVV.

This rearrangement joins TRBV5-1 to TRBJ2-1; a possible D gene is TRBD1 (6 bases). Germline V gene sequence: CDR1 SGHRS, CDR2 YFSETQ. V lost 4 bases and J 5 bases, leaving 13 bases between the germline ends. The CDR3 consists of 14 residues. The CDR3 nucleotides are TGCGCCAGCAGCCCAGGGGACGGACACAATGAGCAGTTCTTC. It codes for CASSPGDGHNEQFF.

This sequence joins TRBV2 and TRBJ1-6; 7 nucleotides agree with TRBD1. The J segment lost 10 bases and the V segment lost 7 bases, leaving 13 bases of the junction unmatched. CDR3 length: 15 amino acids. Germline V gives CDR1 SNHLY, CDR2 FYNNEI. CDR3 DNA sequence: TGTGCCAGCACTGAGACAGGGCCGATGGGCTCACCCCTCCACTTT. The encoded protein is CASTETGPMGSPLHF.

The chain links TRBV6-5 to TRBJ2-2; maybe TRBD1 (5 bases). This CDR3 comprises 13 residues. Germline V gene sequence: CDR1 MNHEY, CDR2 SVGAGI. The V end lost 5 bases, the J end lost 6 bases, and 10 bases lay between the germline ends. The CDR3 reads CASSPGFAGELFF. CDR3 nucleotide sequence: TGTGCCAGCAGTCCAGGGTTTGCCGGGGAGCTGTTTTTT.

The chain combines TRBV10-3 with TRBJ1-3, with D perhaps TRBD1 (6 bases). Germline V gene lookup returns CDR1 ENHRY and CDR2 SYGVKD. This CDR3 is 15 amino acids long. Written as DNA, the CDR3 is TGTGCAGTAAGGGGGGAGGCCAGTCGTGGAAACACCATATATTTT. Amino acids: CAVRGEASRGNTIYF.

V is TRBV19 and J is TRBJ1-6; maybe TRBD1 (5 bases). Germline CDR1 and CDR2: LNHDA and SQIVND (reference sequence). The V end lost 8 bases, the J end lost 8 bases, and 22 bases lay between the germline ends. This CDR3 has 16 residues. The CDR3 DNA is TGTGCCAGTGGGGGTATCATGAATGAGGGGCATTCACCCCTCCACTTT. It yields the protein CASGGIMNEGHSPLHF. The whole variable domain, remainder taken from reference TRBV19 and TRBJ1-6, is DGGITQSPKYLFRKEGQNVTLSCEQNLNHDAMYWYRQDPGQGLRLIYYSQIVNDFQKGDIAEGYSVSREKKESFPLTVTSAQKNPTAFYLCASGGIMNEGHSPLHFGNGTRLTVT.

The chain joins TRBV4-1 to TRBJ2-3; TRBD2 matches 10 bases. Germline CDR1 MGHRA, CDR2 YSYEKL. This CDR3 spans 17 amino acids. Trimming cost V 1 base and J 5 bases; bases outside gene matches: 9. The CDR3 DNA reads TGCGCCAGCAGCCAAGGCCGGGTAGCGGGGGGCCGAGATACGCAGTATTTT. Encoded protein: CASSQGRVAGGRDTQYF.